The clone carrying this T cell receptor (beta chain) has a count of ten or more. Antigen: not known. The data derive from a study of T-cell reconstitution after alpha-beta-depleted transplantation in children. Points from the study as a whole: Several patients had high TCRbeta diversity at day 60; it came from surviving recipient T cells and thymic progenitors. Hyperexpanded clones declined; after one year, newly produced T cells mostly supplied diversity. In patients about two months after transplant, alpha-beta T cells reportedly arose from several hundred expanded graft clones.

This sample's TCRbeta library carried unique molecular identifier barcodes. TCRdb reanalysed the PCR reads using MiXCR and keeps one entry per CDR3 protein. The sample has approximately 230,000 distinct CDR3 sequences; under 30% are singletons. The germline V gene encodes CDR1 ENHRY and CDR2 SYGVKD. Trimming removed 7 bases from V and 6 bases from J, with 19 bases in between. This CDR3 comprises 15 residues. The origin of this receptor is a female patient aged 2-9 years who had a stem cell transplant for congenital amegakaryocytic thrombocytopenia, so the T cells may come from the graft donor. The sample here was PBMCs, mostly from graft donor cells, taken 360 days after TCRalphabeta/CD19-depleted stem cell transplant. This chain connects TRBV10-3 to TRBJ2-1; TRBD1 is a possible D gene (6 bases). The CDR3 here is CAITQGMGYGNEQFF. In nucleotides, the CDR3 is TGTGCCATCACCCAGGGGATGGGTTATGGCAATGAGCAGTTCTTC.